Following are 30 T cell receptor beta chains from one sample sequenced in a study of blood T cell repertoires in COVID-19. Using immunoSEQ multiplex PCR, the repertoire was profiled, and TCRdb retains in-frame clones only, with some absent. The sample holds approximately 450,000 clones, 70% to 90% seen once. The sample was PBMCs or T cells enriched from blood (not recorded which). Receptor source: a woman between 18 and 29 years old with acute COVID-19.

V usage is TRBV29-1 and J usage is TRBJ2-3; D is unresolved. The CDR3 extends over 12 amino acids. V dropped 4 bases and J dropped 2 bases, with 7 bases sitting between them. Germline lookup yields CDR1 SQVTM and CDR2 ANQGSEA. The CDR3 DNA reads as TGCAGCGTTGGTGTGTACACAGATACGCAGTATTTT. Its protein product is CSVGVYTDTQYF.

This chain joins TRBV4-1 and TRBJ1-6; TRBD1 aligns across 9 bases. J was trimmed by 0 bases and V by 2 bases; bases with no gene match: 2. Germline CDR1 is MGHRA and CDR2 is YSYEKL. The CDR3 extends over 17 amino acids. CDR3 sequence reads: CASSQRTGDSYNSPLHF. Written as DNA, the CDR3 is TGCGCCAGCAGCCAACGGACAGGGGACTCCTATAATTCACCCCTCCACTTT.

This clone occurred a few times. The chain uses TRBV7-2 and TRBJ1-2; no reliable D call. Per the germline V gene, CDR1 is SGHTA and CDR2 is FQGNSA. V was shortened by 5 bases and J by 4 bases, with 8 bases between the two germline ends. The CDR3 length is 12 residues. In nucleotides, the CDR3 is TGTGCCAGCAGCCAGAGGGCCTATGGCTACACCTTC. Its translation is CASSQRAYGYTF.

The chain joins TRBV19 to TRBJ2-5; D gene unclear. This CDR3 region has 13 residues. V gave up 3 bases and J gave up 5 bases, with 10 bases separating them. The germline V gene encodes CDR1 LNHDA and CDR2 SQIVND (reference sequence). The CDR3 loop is CASSMGSTETQYF. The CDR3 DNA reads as TGTGCCAGTAGTATGGGTAGCACGGAGACCCAGTACTTC. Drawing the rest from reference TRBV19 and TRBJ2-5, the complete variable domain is DGGITQSPKYLFRKEGQNVTLSCEQNLNHDAMYWYRQDPGQGLRLIYYSQIVNDFQKGDIAEGYSVSREKKESFPLTVTSAQKNPTAFYLCASSMGSTETQYFGPGTRLLVL.

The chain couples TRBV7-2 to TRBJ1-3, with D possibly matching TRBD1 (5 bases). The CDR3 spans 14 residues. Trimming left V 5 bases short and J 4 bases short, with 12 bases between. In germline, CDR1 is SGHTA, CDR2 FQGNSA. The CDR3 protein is CASSKTDVGNTIYF. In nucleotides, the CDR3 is TGTGCCAGCAGCAAGACAGACGTCGGAAACACCATATATTTT.

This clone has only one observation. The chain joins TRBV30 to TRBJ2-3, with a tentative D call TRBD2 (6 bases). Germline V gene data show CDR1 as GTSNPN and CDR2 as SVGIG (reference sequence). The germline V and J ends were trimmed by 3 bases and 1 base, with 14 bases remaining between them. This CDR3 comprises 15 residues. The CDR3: CAWSGRTGGTDTQYF. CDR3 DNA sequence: TGTGCCTGGAGCGGGAGAACGGGAGGCACAGATACGCAGTATTTT.

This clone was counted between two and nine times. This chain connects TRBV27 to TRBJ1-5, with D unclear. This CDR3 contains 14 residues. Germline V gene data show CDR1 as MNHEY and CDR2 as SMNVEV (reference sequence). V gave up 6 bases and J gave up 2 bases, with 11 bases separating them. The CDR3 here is CASSQAGRNQPQHF. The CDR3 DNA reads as TGTGCCAGCAGCCAGGCTGGGCGCAATCAGCCCCAGCATTTT.

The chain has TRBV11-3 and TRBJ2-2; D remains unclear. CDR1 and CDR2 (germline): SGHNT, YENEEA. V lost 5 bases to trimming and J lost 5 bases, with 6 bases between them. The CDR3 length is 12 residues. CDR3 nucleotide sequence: TGTGCCAGCAGCCCACAAACCGGGGAGCTGTTTTTT. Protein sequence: CASSPQTGELFF.

The CDR3 DNA follows: TGTGCCAGCAGTCCCCTCGGGGAAATGGGGGCTTTCTTT. This codes for CASSPLGEMGAFF. This sequence joins TRBV27 and TRBJ1-1; no clear D gene. The CDR3 has 13 amino acids. The germline V and J ends were trimmed by 5 bases and 11 bases, with 18 bases remaining between them. Germline CDR1 and CDR2: MNHEY and SMNVEV (reference sequence).

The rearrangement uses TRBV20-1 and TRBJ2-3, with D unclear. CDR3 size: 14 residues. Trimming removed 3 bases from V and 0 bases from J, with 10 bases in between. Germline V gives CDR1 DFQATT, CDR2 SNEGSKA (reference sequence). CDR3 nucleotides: TGCAGTGCTAGTCCCCCCCCTAGCACAGATACGCAGTATTTT. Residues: CSASPPPSTDTQYF.

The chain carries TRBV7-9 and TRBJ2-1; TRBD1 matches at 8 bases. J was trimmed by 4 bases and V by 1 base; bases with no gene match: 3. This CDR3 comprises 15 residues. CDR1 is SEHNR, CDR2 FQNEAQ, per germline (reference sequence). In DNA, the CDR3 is TGTGCCAGCAGCTTAGGGACAGGGCAATACAATGAGCAGTTCTTC. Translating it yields CASSLGTGQYNEQFF.

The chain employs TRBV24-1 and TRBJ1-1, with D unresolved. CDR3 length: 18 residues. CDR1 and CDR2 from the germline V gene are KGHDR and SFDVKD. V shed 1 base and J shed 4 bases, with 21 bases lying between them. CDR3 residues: CATSDLGIRDRTSTEAFF. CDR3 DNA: TGTGCCACCAGTGATTTAGGGATCCGGGATCGAACTAGCACTGAAGCTTTCTTT.

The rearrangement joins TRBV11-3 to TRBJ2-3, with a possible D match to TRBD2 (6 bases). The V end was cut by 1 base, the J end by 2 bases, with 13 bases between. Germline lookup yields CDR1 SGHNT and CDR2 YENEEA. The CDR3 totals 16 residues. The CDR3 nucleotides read TGTGCCAGCAGCTTAGGTCGACTAGGTTACACAGATACGCAGTATTTT. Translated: CASSLGRLGYTDTQYF.

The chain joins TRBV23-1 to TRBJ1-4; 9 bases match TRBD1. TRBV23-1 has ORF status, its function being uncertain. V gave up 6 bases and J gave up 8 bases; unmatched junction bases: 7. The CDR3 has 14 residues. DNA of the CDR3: TGCGCCAGCAGCCAAACAGGGGGCCGAGAAAAACTGTTTTTT. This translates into CASSQTGGREKLFF.

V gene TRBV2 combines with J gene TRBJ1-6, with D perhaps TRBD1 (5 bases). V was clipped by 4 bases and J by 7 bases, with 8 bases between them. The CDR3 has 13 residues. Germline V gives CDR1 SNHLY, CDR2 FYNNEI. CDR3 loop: CASSGQTNSPLHF. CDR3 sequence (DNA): TGTGCCAGCAGTGGACAGACGAATTCACCCCTCCACTTT.

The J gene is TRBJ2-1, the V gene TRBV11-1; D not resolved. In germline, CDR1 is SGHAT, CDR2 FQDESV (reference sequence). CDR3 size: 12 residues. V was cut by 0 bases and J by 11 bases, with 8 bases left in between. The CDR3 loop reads CASSLAEFQQFF. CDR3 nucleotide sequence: TGTGCCAGCAGCTTAGCTGAGTTCCAGCAGTTCTTC.

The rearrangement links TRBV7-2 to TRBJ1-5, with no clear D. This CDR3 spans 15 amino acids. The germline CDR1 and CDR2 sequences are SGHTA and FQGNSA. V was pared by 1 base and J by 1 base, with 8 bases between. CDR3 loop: CASSLGGLSNQPQHF. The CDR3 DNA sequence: TGTGCCAGCAGCTTAGGAGGGCTGAGCAATCAGCCCCAGCATTTT.

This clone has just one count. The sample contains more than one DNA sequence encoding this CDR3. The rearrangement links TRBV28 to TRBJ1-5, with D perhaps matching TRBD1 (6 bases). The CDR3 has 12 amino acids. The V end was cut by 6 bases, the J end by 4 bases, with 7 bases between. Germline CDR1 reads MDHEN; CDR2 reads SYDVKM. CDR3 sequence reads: CASRTGNQPQHF. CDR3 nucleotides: TGTGCCAGCAGGACAGGAAATCAGCCCCAGCATTTT.

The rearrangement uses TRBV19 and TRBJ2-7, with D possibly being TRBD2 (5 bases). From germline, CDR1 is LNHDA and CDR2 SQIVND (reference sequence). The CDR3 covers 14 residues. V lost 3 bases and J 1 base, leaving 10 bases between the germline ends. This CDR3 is CASSMKDSSYEQYF. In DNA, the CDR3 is TGTGCCAGTAGTATGAAGGACTCTTCCTACGAGCAGTACTTC. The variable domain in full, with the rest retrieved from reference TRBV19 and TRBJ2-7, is DGGITQSPKYLFRKEGQNVTLSCEQNLNHDAMYWYRQDPGQGLRLIYYSQIVNDFQKGDIAEGYSVSREKKESFPLTVTSAQKNPTAFYLCASSMKDSSYEQYFGPGTRLTVT.

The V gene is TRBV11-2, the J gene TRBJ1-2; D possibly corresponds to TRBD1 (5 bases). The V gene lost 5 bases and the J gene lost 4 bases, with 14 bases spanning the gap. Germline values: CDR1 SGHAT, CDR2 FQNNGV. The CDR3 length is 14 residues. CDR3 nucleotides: TGTGCCAGCAGCCTAACCGCGGGACCCTATGGCTACACCTTC. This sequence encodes CASSLTAGPYGYTF.

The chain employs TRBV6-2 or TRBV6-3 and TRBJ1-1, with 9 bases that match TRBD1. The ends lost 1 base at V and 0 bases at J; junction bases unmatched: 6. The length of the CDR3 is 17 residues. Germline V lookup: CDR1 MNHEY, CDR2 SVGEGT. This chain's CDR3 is CASSYFLRDRVNTEAFF. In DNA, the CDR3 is TGTGCCAGCAGTTACTTCCTCCGGGACAGGGTGAACACTGAAGCTTTCTTT.

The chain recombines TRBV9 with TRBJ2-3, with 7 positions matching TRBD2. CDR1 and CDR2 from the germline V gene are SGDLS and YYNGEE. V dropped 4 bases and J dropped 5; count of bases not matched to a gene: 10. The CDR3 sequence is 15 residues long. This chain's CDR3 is CASSPRTRSEDTQYF. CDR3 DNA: TGTGCCAGCAGCCCACGGACTAGGAGTGAAGATACGCAGTATTTT.

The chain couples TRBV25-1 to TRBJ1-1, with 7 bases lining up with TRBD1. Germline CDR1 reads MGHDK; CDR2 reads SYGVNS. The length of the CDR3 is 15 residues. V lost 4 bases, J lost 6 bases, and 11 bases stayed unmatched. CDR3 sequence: CASSVGTAQRPEAFF. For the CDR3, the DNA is TGTGCCAGCAGTGTAGGGACAGCCCAAAGGCCTGAAGCTTTCTTT. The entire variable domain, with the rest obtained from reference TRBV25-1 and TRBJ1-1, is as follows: EADIYQTPRYLVIGTGKKITLECSQTMGHDKMYWYQQDPGMELHLIHYSYGVNSTEKGDLSSESTVSRIRTEHFPLTLESARPSHTSQYLCASSVGTAQRPEAFFGQGTRLTVV.

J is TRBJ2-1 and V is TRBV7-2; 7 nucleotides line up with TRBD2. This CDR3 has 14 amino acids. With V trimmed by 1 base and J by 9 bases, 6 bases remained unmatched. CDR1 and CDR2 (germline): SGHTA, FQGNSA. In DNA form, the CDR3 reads TGTGCCAGCAGCTTAGTCGGATCGGGAGGTGAGCAGTTCTTC. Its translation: CASSLVGSGGEQFF.

The CDR3 reads CASSVAPNSGNTIYF. CDR3 nucleotide sequence: TGTGCCAGCAGCGTAGCTCCTAACTCTGGAAACACCATATATTTT. V gene TRBV9 combines with J gene TRBJ1-3; D gene ambiguous. Germline V gene lookup returns CDR1 SGDLS and CDR2 YYNGEE. The CDR3 is 15 amino acids. Trimming took 0 bases from V and 0 from J, leaving 7 bases between them. The full variable domain, in which reference TRBV9 and TRBJ1-3 provide the parts outside the CDR3, is DSGVTQTPKHLITATGQRVTLRCSPRSGDLSVYWYQQSLDQGLQFLIQYYNGEERAKGNILERFSAQQFPDLHSELNLSSLELGDSALYFCASSVAPNSGNTIYFGEGSWLTVV.

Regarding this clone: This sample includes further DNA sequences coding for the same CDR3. The CDR3 nucleotides are TGCGCCAGCAGCTCGGGGATCGAAGCTTTCTTT. It specifies CASSSGIEAFF. The rearrangement links TRBV5-1 to TRBJ1-1; D gene uncertain. The CDR3 sequence is 11 residues long. V gave up 3 bases and J gave up 8 bases, with 8 bases separating them. Germline assignment: CDR1 SGHRS and CDR2 YFSETQ.

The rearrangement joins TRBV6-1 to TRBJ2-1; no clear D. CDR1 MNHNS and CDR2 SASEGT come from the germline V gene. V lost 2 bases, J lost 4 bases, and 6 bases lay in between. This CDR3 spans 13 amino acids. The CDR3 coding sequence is TGTGCCAGCAGTGAAATTGCGTACAATGAGCAGTTCTTC. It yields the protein CASSEIAYNEQFF.

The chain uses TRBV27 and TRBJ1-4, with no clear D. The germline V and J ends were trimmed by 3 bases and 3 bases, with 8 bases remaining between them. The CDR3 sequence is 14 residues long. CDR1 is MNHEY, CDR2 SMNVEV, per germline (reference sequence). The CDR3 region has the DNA TGTGCCAGCAGTTTTTCCGGTGCTAATGAAAAACTGTTTTTT. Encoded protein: CASSFSGANEKLFF.

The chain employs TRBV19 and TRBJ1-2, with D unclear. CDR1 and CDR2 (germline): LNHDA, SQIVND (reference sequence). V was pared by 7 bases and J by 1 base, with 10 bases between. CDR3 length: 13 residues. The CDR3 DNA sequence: TGTGCCAGTAACAGCCTGATTAACTATGGCTACACCTTC. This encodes CASNSLINYGYTF.

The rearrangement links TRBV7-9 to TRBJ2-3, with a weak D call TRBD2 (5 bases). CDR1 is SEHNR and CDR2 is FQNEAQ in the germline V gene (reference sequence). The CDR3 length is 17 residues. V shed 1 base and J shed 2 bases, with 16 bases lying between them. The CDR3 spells CASSLGRSGASTDTQYF. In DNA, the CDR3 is TGTGCCAGCAGCTTAGGCCGAAGCGGAGCCTCCACAGATACGCAGTATTTT.